The clone carrying this T cell receptor (beta chain) has just a few counts. The sample belongs to a study of blood T cell repertoires in COVID-19. The overall study: The study drew acute and convalescent COVID-19 samples from the United States, Italy and Spain. PBMCs, B-cell-depleted T cells, or T cells were the source of the cDNA or gDNA that made up the material.

CDR1 is KGHSH, CDR2 LQKENI, per germline. This CDR3 is 14 amino acids long. The V and J ends lost 2 bases and 4 bases respectively, with 9 bases between them. Per the study methods: The assay estimated nucleated cells by amplifying reference gene primers. This table comes from immunoSEQ multiplex PCR, and its TCRdb copy is limited to in-frame clones, with some not included. Clonal size and the V and J genes are those of that table, whereas D and trimming came from the DNA. Among 200,000 to 250,000 clones listed, 84% were seen once. This chain links TRBV18 with TRBJ1-3; perhaps TRBD1 as D (5 bases). The sequenced sample was peripheral blood. This TCR came from a man aged 50 to 60 with active or convalescent COVID-19. CDR3 region: CASSPMAGGNTIYF. In DNA, the CDR3 is TGTGCCAGCTCACCAATGGCAGGGGGAAACACCATATATTTT.